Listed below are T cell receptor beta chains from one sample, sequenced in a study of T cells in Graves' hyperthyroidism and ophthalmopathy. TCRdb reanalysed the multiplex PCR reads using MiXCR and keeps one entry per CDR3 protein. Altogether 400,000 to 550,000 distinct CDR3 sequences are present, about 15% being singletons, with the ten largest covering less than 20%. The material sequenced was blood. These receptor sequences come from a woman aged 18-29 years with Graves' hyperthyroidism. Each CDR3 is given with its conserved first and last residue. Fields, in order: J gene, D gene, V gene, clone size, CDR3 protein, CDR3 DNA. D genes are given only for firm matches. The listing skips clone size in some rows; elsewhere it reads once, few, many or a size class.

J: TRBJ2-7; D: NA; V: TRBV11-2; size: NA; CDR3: CASSPEWGYEQYF; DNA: TGTGCCAGCAGCCCCGAATGGGGCTACGAGCAGTACTTC
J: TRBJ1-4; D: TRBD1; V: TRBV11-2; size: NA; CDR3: CASSAGGQAGEKLFF; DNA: TGTGCCAGCAGCGCAGGCGGACAGGCTGGGGAAAAACTGTTTTTT
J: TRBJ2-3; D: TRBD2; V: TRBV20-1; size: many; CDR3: CSAVPGLAGVAADTQYF; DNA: TGCAGTGCTGTTCCGGGACTAGCGGGGGTAGCGGCAGATACGCAGTATTTT
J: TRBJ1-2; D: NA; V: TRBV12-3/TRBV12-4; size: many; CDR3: CASNREGGYTF; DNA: TGTGCCAGCAATCGGGAGGGTGGCTACACCTTC
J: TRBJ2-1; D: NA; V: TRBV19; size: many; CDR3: CASSIQSGNSYNEQFF; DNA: TGTGCCAGTAGTATTCAGAGCGGAAACTCCTACAATGAGCAGTTCTTC
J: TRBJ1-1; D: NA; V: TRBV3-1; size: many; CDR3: CASSQPRTTGTFF; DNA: TGTGCCAGCAGCCAACCCCGGACAACGGGGACTTTCTTT
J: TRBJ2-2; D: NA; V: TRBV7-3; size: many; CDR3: CASSQTRNTGELFF; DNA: TGTGCCAGCAGCCAGACACGGAACACCGGGGAGCTGTTTTTT
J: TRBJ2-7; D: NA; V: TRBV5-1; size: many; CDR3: CASSLLVSKYEQYF; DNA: TGCGCCAGCAGCTTGTTGGTTAGTAAGTACGAGCAGTACTTC
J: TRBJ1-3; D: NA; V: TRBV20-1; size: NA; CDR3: CSARRDGGLSGNTIYF; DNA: TGCAGTGCTAGGAGGGACGGTGGACTCTCTGGAAACACCATATATTTT
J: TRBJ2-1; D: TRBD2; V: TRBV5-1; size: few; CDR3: CASSLYSLAGTNEQFF; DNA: TGCGCCAGCAGCCTCTACTCTCTAGCGGGAACCAATGAGCAGTTCTTC
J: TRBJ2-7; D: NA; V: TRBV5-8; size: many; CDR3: CASSFDGYEQYF; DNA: TGTGCCAGCAGCTTCGACGGATACGAGCAGTACTTC
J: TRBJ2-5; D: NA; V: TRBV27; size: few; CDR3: CASELGETQYF; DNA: TGTGCCAGCGAACTTGGGGAGACCCAGTACTTC
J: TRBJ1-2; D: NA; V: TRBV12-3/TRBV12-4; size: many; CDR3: CASSLPGMGDYGYTF; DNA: TGTGCCAGCAGTTTACCCGGGATGGGTGACTATGGCTACACCTTC
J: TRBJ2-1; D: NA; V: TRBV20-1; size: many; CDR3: CSASPRYNEQFF; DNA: TGCAGTGCTAGCCCCCGGTACAATGAGCAGTTCTTC
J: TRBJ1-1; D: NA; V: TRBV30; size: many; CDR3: CAWKMNLGAGTEAFF; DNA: TGTGCCTGGAAGATGAATTTGGGTGCCGGCACTGAAGCTTTCTTT
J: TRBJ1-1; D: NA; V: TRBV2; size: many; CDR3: CASSELKFGQWAFF; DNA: TGTGCCAGCAGTGAGCTGAAATTTGGGCAGTGGGCTTTCTTT
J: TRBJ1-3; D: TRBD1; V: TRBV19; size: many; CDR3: CASSRQGAGNTIYF; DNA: TGTGCCAGTAGCCGACAGGGAGCTGGAAACACCATATATTTT
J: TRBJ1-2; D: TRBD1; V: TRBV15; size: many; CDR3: CATTPGTGDRLNYGYTF; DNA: TGTGCCACCACCCCCGGGACAGGGGACCGACTCAACTATGGCTACACCTTC
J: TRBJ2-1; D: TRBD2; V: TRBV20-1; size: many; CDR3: CSALTSGRPSFYNEQFF; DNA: TGCAGTGCACTGACTAGCGGGAGGCCCAGTTTCTACAATGAGCAGTTCTTC
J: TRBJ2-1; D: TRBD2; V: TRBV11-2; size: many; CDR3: CASSLVSGGLDEQFF; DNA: TGTGCCAGCAGCTTGGTATCGGGAGGGTTGGATGAGCAGTTCTTC
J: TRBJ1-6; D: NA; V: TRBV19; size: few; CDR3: CASSTWTANSPLHF; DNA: TGTGCCAGTAGTACCTGGACAGCAAATTCACCCCTCCACTTT
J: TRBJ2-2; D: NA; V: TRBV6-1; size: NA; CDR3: CASNRAGRHTGGLFF; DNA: TGTGCCAGCAATCGGGCGGGGAGGCACACCGGGGGGCTGTTTTTT
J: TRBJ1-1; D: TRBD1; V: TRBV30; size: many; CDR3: CAWSGQGTTEAFF; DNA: TGTGCCTGGAGTGGACAGGGAACCACTGAAGCTTTCTTT
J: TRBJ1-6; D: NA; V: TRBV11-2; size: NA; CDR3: CASSSGQSPRSPLHF; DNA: TGTGCCAGCAGCTCAGGACAGTCCCCACGGTCACCCCTCCACTTT
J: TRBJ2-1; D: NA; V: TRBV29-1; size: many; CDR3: CSYLSGYNEQFF; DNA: TGCAGCTACCTTAGCGGATACAATGAGCAGTTCTTC
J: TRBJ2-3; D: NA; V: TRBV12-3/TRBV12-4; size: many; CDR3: CASSRFGTDTQYF; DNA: TGTGCCAGCAGCCGATTTGGCACAGATACGCAGTATTTT
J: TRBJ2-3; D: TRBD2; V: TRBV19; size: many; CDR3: CASSISRTSGSIDTQYF; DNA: TGTGCCAGTAGTATCTCCAGGACTAGCGGGAGTATAGATACGCAGTATTTT
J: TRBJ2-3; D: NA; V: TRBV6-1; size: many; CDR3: CASSERTDTQYF; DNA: TGTGCCAGCAGTGAAAGGACAGATACGCAGTATTTT
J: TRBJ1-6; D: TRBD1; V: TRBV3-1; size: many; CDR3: CASRPYGQGVDNSPLHF; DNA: TGTGCCAGCAGACCCTATGGACAGGGGGTTGATAATTCACCCCTCCACTTT
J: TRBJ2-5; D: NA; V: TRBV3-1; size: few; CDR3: CASGRSDVPHETQYF; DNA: TGTGCCAGCGGCCGATCGGACGTGCCGCACGAGACCCAGTACTTC
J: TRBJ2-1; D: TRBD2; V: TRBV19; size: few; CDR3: CASSIWSGKSSYNEQFF; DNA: TGTGCCAGTAGTATCTGGAGCGGGAAGAGCTCCTACAATGAGCAGTTCTTC
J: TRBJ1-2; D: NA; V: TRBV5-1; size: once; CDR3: CASSLESSDGYTF; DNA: TGCGCCAGCAGCTTGGAGAGCTCGGATGGCTACACCTTC
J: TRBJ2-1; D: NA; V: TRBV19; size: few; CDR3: CASTLEGHEQFF; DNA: TGTGCCTCGACCCTGGAGGGCCATGAGCAGTTCTTC
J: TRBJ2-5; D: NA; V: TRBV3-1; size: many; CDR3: CASSAPSDSEETQYF; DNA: TGTGCCAGCAGCGCGCCTTCCGACAGCGAAGAGACCCAGTACTTC
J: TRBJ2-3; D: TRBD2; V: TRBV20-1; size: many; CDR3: CSALAGGSTDTQYF; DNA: TGCAGTGCTCTAGCGGGAGGGAGCACAGATACGCAGTATTTT
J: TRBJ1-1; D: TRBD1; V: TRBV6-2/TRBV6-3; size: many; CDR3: CASSMHREGANTEAFF; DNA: TGTGCCAGCAGCATGCACAGGGAGGGGGCCAACACTGAAGCTTTCTTT
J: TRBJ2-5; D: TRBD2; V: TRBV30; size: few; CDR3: CAWMEGAGGLETQYF; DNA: TGTGCCTGGATGGAAGGAGCGGGAGGGCTAGAGACCCAGTACTTC
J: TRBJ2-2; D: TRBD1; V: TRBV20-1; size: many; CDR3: CSARAGQGAGELFF; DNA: TGCAGTGCTAGAGCGGGACAGGGGGCCGGGGAGCTGTTTTTT
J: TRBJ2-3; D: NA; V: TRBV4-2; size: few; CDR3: CASSQDLSPPEADTQYF; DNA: TGTGCCAGCAGCCAAGATCTTTCACCCCCGGAAGCAGATACGCAGTATTTT
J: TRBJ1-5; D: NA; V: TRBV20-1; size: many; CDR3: CSAMRGDHQPQHF; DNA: TGCAGTGCTATGCGAGGAGACCATCAGCCCCAGCATTTT
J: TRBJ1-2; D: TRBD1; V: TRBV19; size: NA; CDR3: CASSTDRDHTF; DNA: TGTGCCAGTAGTACCGACAGGGACCACACCTTC
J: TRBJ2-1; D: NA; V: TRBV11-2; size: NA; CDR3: CASRMAFRGRYNEQFF; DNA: TGTGCCAGCAGGATGGCGTTTCGGGGCCGTTACAATGAGCAGTTCTTC
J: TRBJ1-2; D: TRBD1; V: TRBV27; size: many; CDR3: CASSLSPGQGINYGYTF; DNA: TGTGCCAGCAGTTTATCCCCCGGACAGGGGATTAACTATGGCTACACCTTC
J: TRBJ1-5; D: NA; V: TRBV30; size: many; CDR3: CAWSASGDQPQHF; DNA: TGTGCCTGGAGTGCGTCAGGGGATCAGCCCCAGCATTTT
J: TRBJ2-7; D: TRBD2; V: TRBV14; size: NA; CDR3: CASSPSAGGPSDEQYF; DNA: TGTGCCAGCAGCCCCTCCGCGGGAGGGCCCTCGGACGAGCAGTACTTC
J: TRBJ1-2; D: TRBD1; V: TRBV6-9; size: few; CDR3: CASSYWQGAGYGYTF; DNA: TGTGCCAGCAGTTACTGGCAGGGGGCGGGGTATGGCTACACCTTC
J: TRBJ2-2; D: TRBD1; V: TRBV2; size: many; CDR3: CASRSQGAGELFF; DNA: TGTGCCAGCAGATCACAGGGGGCCGGGGAGCTGTTTTTT
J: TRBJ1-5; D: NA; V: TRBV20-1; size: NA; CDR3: CSAREEGYQPQHF; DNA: TGCAGTGCTAGAGAGGAGGGTTATCAGCCCCAGCATTTT
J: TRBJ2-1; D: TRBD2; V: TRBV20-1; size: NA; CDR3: CSAVPSGKGEQFF; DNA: TGCAGTGCGGTCCCTAGCGGGAAGGGTGAGCAGTTCTTC
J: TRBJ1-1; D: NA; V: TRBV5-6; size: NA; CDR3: CASSPQNWRSTEAFF; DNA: TGTGCCAGCAGCCCGCAAAATTGGAGGAGCACTGAAGCTTTCTTT
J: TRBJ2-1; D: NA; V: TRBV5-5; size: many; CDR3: CASSFTNYLLSNEQFF; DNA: TGTGCCAGCAGCTTCACCAACTATCTACTCAGCAATGAGCAGTTCTTC
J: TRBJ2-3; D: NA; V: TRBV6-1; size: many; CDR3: CASTPRGIDGTDTQYF; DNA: TGTGCCAGCACCCCTCGAGGAATAGATGGCACAGATACGCAGTATTTT
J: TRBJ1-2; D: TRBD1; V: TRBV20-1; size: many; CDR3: CSASGDSSANYGYTF; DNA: TGCAGTGCTAGTGGGGACAGCTCAGCTAACTATGGCTACACCTTC
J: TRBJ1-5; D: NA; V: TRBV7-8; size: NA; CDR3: CATKDVGRGNQPQHF; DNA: TGTGCCACCAAAGACGTCGGGAGGGGCAATCAGCCCCAGCATTTT
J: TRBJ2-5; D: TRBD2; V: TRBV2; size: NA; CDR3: CASSEGRGLAGGTHETQYF; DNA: TGTGCCAGCAGTGAAGGAAGGGGACTAGCGGGAGGTACGCACGAGACCCAGTACTTC